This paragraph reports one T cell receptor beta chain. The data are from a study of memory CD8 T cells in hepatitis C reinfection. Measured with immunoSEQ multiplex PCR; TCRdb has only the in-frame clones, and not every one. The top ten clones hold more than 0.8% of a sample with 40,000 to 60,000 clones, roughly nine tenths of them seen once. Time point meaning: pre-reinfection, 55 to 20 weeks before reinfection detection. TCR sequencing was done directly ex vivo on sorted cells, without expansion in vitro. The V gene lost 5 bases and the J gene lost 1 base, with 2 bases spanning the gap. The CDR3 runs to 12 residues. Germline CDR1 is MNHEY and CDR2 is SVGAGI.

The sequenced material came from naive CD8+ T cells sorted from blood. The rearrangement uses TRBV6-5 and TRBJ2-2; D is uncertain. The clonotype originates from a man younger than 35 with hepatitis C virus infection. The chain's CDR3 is CASSQNTGELFF. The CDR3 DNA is TGTGCCAGCAGTCAGAACACCGGGGAGCTGTTTTTT.